This T cell receptor beta chain was sequenced during a study of T cell responses to AZD1222 COVID-19 vaccine. The overall study: The study pooled second doses at about 4 or about 12 weeks. Findings and caveats of the study: Nearly half of spike-specific TCRs reportedly target variant regions that are unmutated in the B.1.351 and B.1.1.7 variants. In a largely white British group with more females than males, clonal diversity was possibly underestimated. Dominant at 160-218 and 743-854, vaccine-associated CD4 TCRs also spanned spike.

The method was immunoSEQ multiplex PCR; TCRdb's version includes in-frame clones alone and lacks a portion of them. The table lists some 54,000 clones, around nine tenths of them singletons. This clone came up a few times. Its specificity is not known. Germline lookup yields CDR1 LGHDT and CDR2 YNNKEL (reference sequence). The CDR3 loop spans 15 amino acids. The J segment lost 7 bases and the V segment lost 4 bases, leaving 12 bases of the junction unmatched. The genes are TRBV3-1 (or the pseudogene TRBV3-2) and TRBJ1-2, with 7 bases fitting TRBD1. Here the sequenced sample was peripheral blood, taken on day 0 of AZD1222 vaccination. This clonotype was sampled from an adult in good health. CDR3 bases: TGTGCCAGCAGCCGCGGGACAGCGGACACTTCTGGCTACACCTTC. Its translation: CASSRGTADTSGYTF.